This T cell receptor beta chain derives from a study of T cell repertoires in cytomegalovirus infection. TCRdb processed the reads anew with MiXCR; each CDR3 protein has one entry. The table has about 130,000 distinct CDR3 sequences, more than 20% seen once. This clonotype appeared a few times. No antigen is known for it. V shed 5 bases and J shed 2 bases, with 10 bases lying between them. The CDR3 spans 14 residues. In germline, CDR1 is MNHEY, CDR2 SMNVEV (reference sequence). The TCR comes from a human donor in good health (CMV status not recorded). Some clones in this sample may be carry-over from other donors' samples. Sample: PBMCs, sequenced either directly or after in vitro stimulation (not recorded which). The V and J genes are TRBV27 and TRBJ1-5; D unclear. In nucleotides, the CDR3 is TGTGCCAGCAGTGACCGGGCCCGCAATCAGCCCCAGCATTTT. This encodes CASSDRARNQPQHF.